This TCR beta chain derives from a study of graft-versus-host responses after intestinal transplantation. Study-wide findings and caveats: Peak circulating GvH clone levels were associated with early post-transplant HvG declines.

There are 17 residues in the CDR3. Deletions cut 3 bases from V and 2 bases from J, with 17 bases between. From germline, CDR1 is MGHRA and CDR2 YSYEKL. Sequencing used immunoSEQ multiplex PCR; TCRdb keeps in-frame clones, though not all of them. The sample consists of more than 10,000 clones, approximately 93% of them appearing once. Points on this clone: Its antigen is not known.

The sequence came from a human patient who received an intestinal transplant, so some T cells may come from the graft donor. Sequencing was performed on PBMCs, taken around 1,000 days after intestinal transplantation. The J gene is TRBJ1-5, the V gene TRBV4-1; possibly TRBD1 for D (6 bases). The CDR3 region has the DNA TGCGCCAGCAGCCAGTATCCGGGGGCAGTGGGCAATCAGCCCCAGCATTTT. This codes for CASSQYPGAVGNQPQHF.